This T cell receptor beta chain is from a study of T cells after yellow fever vaccination. The study made its TCR cDNA through 5'RACE template switching. That step introduced a universal primer site along with UMIs. TCRdb itself ran the 5' RACE reads through MiXCR, one entry per CDR3 protein. The data hold about 120,000 distinct CDR3 sequences, with about 7% observed a single time. Germline V gene sequence: CDR1 SEHNR, CDR2 FQNEAQ (reference sequence). This CDR3 spans 12 amino acids. The V end lost 3 bases, the J end lost 6 bases, and 5 bases lay between the germline ends. General study points: Abundant clonotypes from the bulk population could get into FACS-sorted repertoires as contaminants. Overlap between CD4 and CD8 compartments was detected for a small share of clonotypes.

In this sample, this clonotype turned up many times. The antigen is undetermined. The specimen was CD4+ T cells sorted from PBMCs, collected 35 to 50 days after the first yellow fever vaccination. The chain combines TRBV7-9 with TRBJ2-2; unclear D gene. This TCR came from a young man who received the YFV17D yellow fever vaccine. CDR3 residues: CASSFGSGELFF. CDR3 nucleotides: TGTGCCAGCAGCTTCGGGTCCGGGGAGCTGTTTTTT. The full variable domain, in which reference TRBV7-9 and TRBJ2-2 provide the parts outside the CDR3, is DTGVSQNPRHKITKRGQNVTFRCDPISEHNRLYWYRQTLGQGPEFLTYFQNEAQLEKSRLLSDRFSAERPKGSFSTLEIQRTEQGDSAMYLCASSFGSGELFFGEGSRLTVL.